These T cell receptor beta chains were read from a single sample in a study of glioma-infiltrating T cells. TCRdb ran MiXCR on the multiplex PCR reads and lists one entry per CDR3 protein. The table includes about 110,000 distinct CDR3 sequences, 20% to 25% detected once. The sequenced sample consisted of glioma tissue, nonneoplastic brain tissue, or PBMCs (not recorded which). The receptor set was obtained from a human donor with low-grade glioma or glioblastoma, undergoing nonglioma brain surgery, or in good health (not recorded which). The CDR3 runs from the conserved cysteine through the conserved F or W. The D gene is left open where the match is weak. Only part of the rows carry a size: once, few, many, or a class if the clone is expanded.

v_gene	abundance	len	j_gene	d_gene	CDR3aa	CDR3nt
TRBV6-1	few	15	TRBJ2-1	-	CASSLRAYTYNAQLF	TGTGCCAGTAGTTTACGCGCGTACACCTACAATGCGCAGTTGTTC
TRBV28	many	12	TRBJ1-2	TRBD1	CASRPGGYGYTF	TGTGCCAGCAGACCAGGGGGCTATGGCTACACCTTC
TRBV4-1	few	16	TRBJ1-4	-	CASSQAPAVKIEKLFF	TGCGCCAGCAGCCAGGCCCCAGCGGTGAAAATTGAAAAACTGTTTTTT
TRBV2	-	13	TRBJ2-1	TRBD2	CARTSGRRSEQFF	TGTGCCAGGACTAGCGGGAGGCGCAGTGAGCAGTTCTTC
TRBV6-6	-	14	TRBJ1-2	-	CARNDPGRTYGYTF	TGTGCCAGAAACGATCCGGGGCGGACCTATGGCTACACCTTC
TRBV12-5	-	14	TRBJ2-7	-	CASGLGPRSYEQYF	TGTGCTAGTGGTTTGGGGCCGCGCTCCTACGAGCAGTACTTC
TRBV4-3	few	16	TRBJ2-6	-	CASSQGSLAGANVLTF	TGCGCCAGCAGCCAAGGTAGTTTGGCCGGGGCCAACGTCCTGACTTTC
TRBV20-1	-	11	TRBJ2-5	TRBD1	CSARGQGREYF	TGCAGTGCTCGCGGACAGGGCCGAGAGTACTTC
TRBV5-4	many	15	TRBJ2-3	TRBD2	CASSAGLAGTDTQYF	TGTGCCAGCAGCGCGGGACTAGCGGGCACAGATACGCAGTATTTT
TRBV7-8	many	14	TRBJ1-2	TRBD1	CASSLARDRAGYTF	TGTGCCAGCAGCTTAGCCAGGGACAGGGCTGGCTACACCTTC
TRBV10-3	many	16	TRBJ2-7	TRBD2	CAISEITSGTSYEQYF	TGTGCCATCAGTGAGATAACTAGCGGGACCTCCTACGAGCAGTACTTC
TRBV7-2	few	13	TRBJ1-1	-	CASGRDLNTEAFF	TGTGCCAGCGGCAGGGATTTGAACACTGAAGCTTTCTTT
TRBV14	-	14	TRBJ2-5	-	CASSQWTVEGTQYF	TGTGCCAGCAGCCAATGGACAGTGGAGGGGACCCAGTACTTC
TRBV5-1	many	15	TRBJ1-2	-	CASSLGDVLGYGYTF	TGCGCCAGCAGCTTGGGGGACGTTTTGGGCTATGGCTACACCTTC
TRBV6-1	-	18	TRBJ2-1	-	CASSERDEGASSYNGQFF	TGTGCCAGCAGTGAAAGGGACGAGGGCGCAAGCTCCTACAATGGGCAGTTCTTC
TRBV4-2	many	16	TRBJ1-4	TRBD1	CASSQGEGQGAEKLFF	TGTGCCAGCAGCCAAGGGGAGGGACAGGGGGCGGAAAAACTGTTTTTT
TRBV18	once	14	TRBJ2-7	-	CASSPVQNYNEQYF	TGTGCCAGCTCACCAGTACAGAACTACAACGAGCAGTACTTC
TRBV20-1	many	13	TRBJ2-3	-	CSASPAWADTQYF	TGCAGTGCTAGTCCAGCGTGGGCAGATACGCAGTATTTT
TRBV4-1	many	15	TRBJ2-5	-	CASSQGLGQQETQYF	TGCGCCAGCAGCCAAGGGTTGGGGCAGCAAGAGACCCAGTACTTC
TRBV24-1	many	15	TRBJ1-1	TRBD1	CATSDNGQGNTEAFF	TGTGCCACCAGTGATAACGGACAGGGGAACACTGAAGCTTTCTTT
TRBV29-1	-	11	TRBJ1-2	-	CSVGENYGYTF	TGCAGCGTTGGAGAGAACTATGGCTACACCTTC
TRBV24-1	many	15	TRBJ2-5	-	CATSETRDTGETQYF	TGTGCCACCAGTGAAACCCGGGACACAGGAGAGACCCAGTACTTC
TRBV6-2/TRBV6-3	many	17	TRBJ2-3	-	CASSYSFDRTSTDTQYF	TGTGCCAGCAGTTACTCATTTGACAGGACTAGCACAGATACGCAGTATTTT
TRBV10-3	few	15	TRBJ2-7	TRBD2	CAISGKLAGAGEQYF	TGTGCCATCAGTGGGAAACTAGCGGGAGCGGGCGAGCAGTACTTC
TRBV7-2	many	13	TRBJ2-7	-	CASSLSLTYEQYF	TGTGCCAGCAGCTTATCCCTTACCTACGAGCAGTACTTC
TRBV5-4	many	14	TRBJ2-7	-	CASSSGRGDYEQYF	TGTGCCAGCAGCTCGGGAAGGGGGGACTACGAGCAGTACTTC
TRBV5-4	-	16	TRBJ1-5	TRBD1	CASSLGWTGARQPQHF	TGTGCCAGCAGCTTAGGTTGGACAGGGGCTCGTCAGCCCCAGCATTTT
TRBV14	-	19	TRBJ1-1	TRBD1	CASSQDLGGTGLADTEAFF	TGTGCCAGCAGCCAAGATCTGGGCGGGACAGGGTTAGCGGACACTGAAGCTTTCTTT
TRBV4-1	many	15	TRBJ1-5	-	CASSQIGQTASPQHF	TGCGCCAGCAGCCAGATTGGACAGACAGCTTCGCCCCAGCATTTT
TRBV7-9	many	14	TRBJ1-1	-	CASSLAGGRTEAFF	TGTGCCAGCAGCTTAGCCGGGGGGAGGACTGAAGCTTTCTTT
TRBV20-1	many	15	TRBJ2-5	TRBD1	CSAVSGTGATKTQYF	TGCAGTGCAGTCTCCGGGACAGGGGCTACGAAGACCCAGTACTTC
TRBV4-2	-	15	TRBJ2-3	TRBD1	CASSQDRGRSDTQYF	TGTGCCAGCAGCCAAGACAGGGGGCGATCAGATACGCAGTATTTT
TRBV10-1	many	17	TRBJ2-1	-	CASSESPRRGYYNEQFF	TGCGCCAGCAGTGAGTCGCCCCGGCGGGGCTACTACAATGAGCAGTTCTTC
TRBV7-2	many	11	TRBJ1-1	-	CASTPQRIAFF	TGTGCCAGCACCCCTCAGAGGATCGCTTTCTTT
TRBV27	-	14	TRBJ1-1	TRBD1	CASSRQGTVTETFF	TGTGCCAGCAGTCGACAGGGGACGGTTACTGAAACTTTCTTT
TRBV4-3	-	13	TRBJ2-7	-	CASSQDPLYEQYF	TGCGCCAGCAGCCAAGATCCCCTCTACGAGCAGTACTTC
TRBV10-3	-	19	TRBJ2-7	-	CAISESNRVALTGSYEQYF	TGTGCCATCAGTGAGTCGAACAGGGTAGCCCTAACGGGCTCCTACGAGCAGTACTTC
TRBV7-2	many	13	TRBJ1-1	-	CASRLAQNTEAFF	TGTGCCAGCAGATTGGCACAGAACACTGAAGCTTTCTTT
TRBV7-3	many	14	TRBJ2-5	TRBD1	CASSSTGGLETQYF	TGTGCCAGCAGCTCAACAGGGGGTTTGGAGACCCAGTACTTC
TRBV27	many	13	TRBJ2-7	TRBD1	CASEGQGRYEQYF	TGTGCCAGCGAAGGACAGGGGAGATACGAGCAGTACTTC
TRBV20-1	-	17	TRBJ2-3	TRBD2	CSAQLALAGTVPDTQFF	TGCAGTGCACAGCTCGCGCTAGCGGGAACAGTCCCAGATACGCAGTTTTTT
TRBV20-1	many	15	TRBJ2-6	-	CSAISTGTGANVLTF	TGCAGTGCTATTTCTACAGGGACTGGGGCCAACGTCCTGACTTTC
TRBV4-3	many	15	TRBJ2-1	TRBD2	CASSWGGSSYNEQFF	TGCGCCAGCAGCTGGGGGGGAAGCTCCTACAATGAGCAGTTCTTC
TRBV7-6	many	15	TRBJ1-1	-	CASSLAPTGNSEAFF	TGTGCCAGCAGCTTAGCCCCGACAGGAAACTCTGAAGCTTTCTTT
TRBV27	many	10	TRBJ2-5	-	CASQGETQYF	TGTGCCAGCCAAGGGGAGACCCAGTACTTC
TRBV6-5	-	17	TRBJ1-1	TRBD1	CASLREDRGPLNTEAFF	TGTGCCAGCCTTAGGGAGGACAGGGGGCCTCTGAACACTGAAGCTTTCTTT
TRBV27	many	14	TRBJ2-1	-	CASSLSSADNEQFF	TGTGCCAGCAGTTTATCCTCGGCCGACAATGAGCAGTTCTTC
TRBV29-1	many	14	TRBJ2-7	-	CSVPGHLHSYEQYF	TGCAGCGTGCCCGGACACTTGCATTCCTACGAGCAGTACTTC
TRBV7-9	few	15	TRBJ1-2	-	CASRPLGSGARGYTF	TGTGCCAGCAGACCCCTAGGCTCGGGGGCGAGAGGCTACACCTTC
TRBV11-3	-	19	TRBJ2-2	-	CASSLDFRVRTGDAGELFF	TGTGCCAGCAGCTTAGATTTTAGGGTCCGAACGGGGGACGCCGGGGAGCTGTTTTTT
TRBV2	-	13	TRBJ2-7	TRBD1	CATSGQINSALHF	TGTGCCACTTCGGGACAGATAAATTCAGCCCTCCACTTC
TRBV7-2	many	14	TRBJ2-7	TRBD1	CASSPTGGSYEQYF	TGTGCCAGCAGCCCAACAGGGGGCTCCTACGAGCAGTACTTC
TRBV10-2	many	16	TRBJ1-1	-	CASSLRQDSMNTEAFF	TGCGCCAGCAGCCTCAGACAGGACAGCATGAACACTGAAGCTTTCTTT
TRBV2	many	13	TRBJ1-2	-	CASTGGGEFGYTF	TGTGCCAGCACGGGAGGCGGGGAATTTGGCTACACCTTC
TRBV29-1	-	14	TRBJ2-1	TRBD2	CSALSGSSRNEQFF	TGCAGCGCCCTGAGCGGGAGTAGTAGGAATGAGCAGTTCTTC
TRBV12-3/TRBV12-4	many	11	TRBJ1-1	-	CASSFWQEAFF	TGTGCCAGCAGTTTCTGGCAAGAAGCTTTCTTT
TRBV2	many	13	TRBJ1-1	-	CASSIGQNTEAFF	TGTGCCAGCAGTATAGGGCAGAACACTGAAGCTTTCTTT
TRBV6-2/TRBV6-3	many	15	TRBJ2-3	TRBD1	CASSYPGTGTDTQYF	TGTGCCAGCAGTTACCCCGGGACAGGGACGGATACGCAGTATTTT
TRBV20-1	many	16	TRBJ2-2	TRBD1	CSPYIPGQGAAGELFF	TGCAGCCCATATATCCCGGGACAGGGGGCTGCCGGGGAGCTGTTTTTT
TRBV19	-	15	TRBJ1-2	-	CASTYDSQANYGYTF	TGTGCCAGTACTTACGACAGCCAAGCTAACTATGGCTACACCTTC